Sequencing of this TCR beta chain was carried out in a study of T-cell reconstitution after alpha-beta-depleted transplantation in children. Study observations and caveats: A year post-transplant, T-cell counts and diversity derived mostly from newly produced T cells. Where alpha-beta T cells came from about two months after transplant was reportedly several hundred expanded graft clones. Elevated TCRbeta diversity at day 60 was traced, in some patients, to surviving recipient T cells and thymic progenitors.

Unique molecular identifiers were used in preparing the TCRbeta library. TCRdb ran MiXCR on the PCR reads and lists one entry per CDR3 protein. The table has some 120,000 distinct CDR3 sequences, around a tenth seen once. The V and J ends lost 0 bases and 5 bases respectively, with 11 bases between them. The V gene's germline CDR1 is DFQATT and CDR2 SNEGSKA (reference sequence). This CDR3 is built from 14 residues. The table lists this clonotype with a few counts. Its antigen is undetermined. The receptor's source is a girl in the first two years of life who had a stem cell transplant for combined immunodeficiency, so the T cells may come from the graft donor. This sequence joins TRBV20-1 and TRBJ1-5; a possible D gene is TRBD1 (6 bases). The sample in question was PBMCs, mostly from graft donor cells, obtained 180 days after TCRalphabeta/CD19-depleted stem cell transplant. The CDR3 DNA reads as TGCAGTGCTAGAGACCCGGCAGGGGATCAGCCCCAGCATTTT. Its protein is CSARDPAGDQPQHF.